A single sample gave rise to the 8 T cell receptor beta chains below, sequenced in a study of molecular identifiers for immune sequencing clone quantification. Each CDR3 protein is one row after TCRdb ran MiXCR on the PCR reads. The sample contains about 640,000 distinct CDR3 sequences, about 20% of which appear only once. Sample: naive CD8+ T cells from blood, with Jurkat cell RNA spiked in. Noted subset: FACS-sorted CD8+CD4-CCR7+CD45RA+ naive T cells. The source is a human donor in good health. Some libraries in this study had Jurkat cell RNA spiked in.

This clonotype was seen at least ten times. The rearrangement uses TRBV7-6 and TRBJ2-5, with a tentative D call TRBD1 (5 bases). The CDR3 runs 13 residues. V gave up 3 bases and J gave up 9 bases, with 14 bases separating them. CDR1 and CDR2 from the germline V gene are SGHVS and FNYEAQ. Written as DNA, the CDR3 is TGTGCCAGCAGCTTTGACGACCAAGGGGCCCAGTACTTC. Translating it yields CASSFDDQGAQYF.

CDR3 nucleotides: TGTGCCAGTAGTATGCACCAGGGGATACCAGAGACCCAGTACTTC. Translated, it gives CASSMHQGIPETQYF. The V call is TRBV19, the J call TRBJ2-5, with a possible D match to TRBD1 (6 bases). With 3 bases removed from V and 4 bases from J, the gap between germline ends came to 15 bases. Looked up from germline, CDR1 is LNHDA and CDR2 is SQIVND (reference sequence). The CDR3 has 15 amino acids.

Concerning this clonotype: This may be a read error: a much more frequent sequence differs by one nucleotide. CDR3 in DNA: TGCAGCCACAGGGGGGTCACAGATGCGCAGTATTTT. Its protein is CSHRGVTDAQYF. J is TRBJ2-3 and V is TRBV29-1; 8 bases match TRBD1. The CDR3 totals 12 residues. Germline CDR1 reads SQVTM; CDR2 reads ANQGSEA.

This clonotype was recorded many times. This chain connects TRBV7-2 to TRBJ2-1; 9 bases are shared with TRBD2. In germline, CDR1 is SGHTA, CDR2 FQGNSA. V was clipped by 2 bases and J by 10 bases; unmatched bases: 6. The CDR3 has 14 amino acids. The CDR3 loop is CASSLMGLAPEQFF. The CDR3 nucleotides read TGTGCCAGCAGCTTAATGGGACTAGCTCCGGAGCAGTTCTTC.

The sample holds many counts of this clonotype. The chain has TRBV20-1 and TRBJ2-7; D uncertain. Germline lookup yields CDR1 DFQATT and CDR2 SNEGSKA (reference sequence). The V end lost 0 bases, the J end lost 0 bases, and 15 bases lay between the germline ends. The CDR3 is made up of 16 amino acids. This chain's CDR3 is CSARDSFRADSYEQYF. CDR3 nucleotide sequence: TGCAGTGCTAGAGACTCCTTTCGGGCCGACTCCTACGAGCAGTACTTC.

The table lists this clonotype with a count of one. Given a much more abundant clone one base away, this may be a read error. The rearrangement uses TRBV11-2 and TRBJ1-1; D remains ambiguous. Deletions cut 8 bases from V and 5 bases from J, with 15 bases between. Germline V gene data show CDR1 as SGHAT and CDR2 as FQNNGV. The CDR3 consists of 13 residues. The CDR3 region has the DNA TGTGCCAGCTGCCGGCCTGGAGGGACTGAAGCTTTCTTT. As protein: CASCRPGGTEAFF.

This clonotype showed up many times. The genes are TRBV7-8 and TRBJ2-5; 10 bases line up with TRBD2. CDR3 length equals 15 residues. The V segment lost 5 bases and the J segment 3 bases; nucleotides outside the gene matches: 6. Germline CDR1 and CDR2: SGHVS and FQNEAQ. CDR3 loop: CASSQGTSEKETQYF. The CDR3 DNA reads as TGTGCCAGCAGCCAGGGGACTAGCGAAAAAGAGACCCAGTACTTC.

The sample holds many counts of this clonotype. The rearrangement links TRBV12-3 or TRBV12-4 to TRBJ2-5, with D maybe TRBD2 (6 bases). CDR3 length: 13 amino acids. V was cut by 2 bases and J by 5 bases, with 9 bases left in between. The CDR3 DNA reads as TGTGCCAGCAGTTTACGTCGGGGGGAGACCCAGTACTTC. This encodes CASSLRRGETQYF.